This T cell receptor (beta chain) was obtained from a study of identical twins. This clonotype showed up many times. This CDR3 has 17 residues. V lost 4 bases, J lost 6 bases, and 7 bases stayed unmatched. Per germline, CDR1 SGHTA and CDR2 FQGNSA. TCRdb re-called the 5' RACE reads through MiXCR, storing one row per CDR3 protein. The repertoire has 550,000 to 700,000 distinct CDR3 sequences, about 20% of them found once; the top ten carry roughly 4%. In addition, the sample was reused for a study of T cells expressing NK-cell markers. That investigation notes: In several experiments, an anti-gamma-delta TCR antibody restricted sorting to alpha-beta TCR T cells.

Material for sequencing was PBMCs. The sequence was obtained from a woman under 30 in good health. The rearrangement joins TRBV7-2 to TRBJ2-2, with 14 positions matching TRBD2. The CDR3 DNA sequence: TGTGCCAGCAGCTACTTCCTGGGACTAGCGGGAGCCGGGGAGCTGTTTTTT. Its translation is CASSYFLGLAGAGELFF.